The clone carrying this T cell receptor (beta chain) was observed a handful of times. The data originate from a study of blood T cell repertoires in COVID-19. Study-wide context: T cells, B-cell-depleted T cells, or PBMCs provided the cDNA or gDNA that served as material.

The Seattle site enrolled patients during active infection and followed them longitudinally. Original analysis: Reference gene primer amplification in the assay estimated nucleated cell counts. Repertoires were generated with immunoSEQ multiplex PCR, while TCRdb's copy carries only in-frame clones and drops some. V, J and clone size derive from that table, while D and trimming were established from the DNA sequence. This table holds about 250,000 clones, 88% found once. V dropped 5 bases and J dropped 6 bases, with 5 bases sitting between them. CDR3 length equals 11 residues. The germline gives CDR1 SGHTA, CDR2 FQGNSA.

Sequencing was carried out using peripheral blood. J is TRBJ2-1 and V is TRBV7-2; D call uncertain. The receptor's source is a woman in her twenties or thirties with COVID-19, enrolled during active disease. The CDR3 DNA is TGTGCCAGCAGCCCCTTCAATGAGCAGTTCTTC. Residues: CASSPFNEQFF.